A single sample gave rise to the 15 T cell receptor beta chains below, sequenced in a study of T cells after yellow fever vaccination. TCRdb re-called the 5' RACE reads through MiXCR, storing one row per CDR3 protein. The sample holds about 350,000 distinct CDR3 sequences, 9.5% to 15% seen once. This specimen was CD4+ T cells sorted from PBMCs, taken 15 days after the yellow fever booster vaccination. The receptors shown here come from a man between 18 and 35 years old who received the YFV17D yellow fever vaccine.

The genes are TRBV5-6 and TRBJ2-3; TRBD1 aligns across 10 bases. Germline values: CDR1 SGHDT, CDR2 YYEEEE. This CDR3 is 16 amino acids long. V lost 4 bases to trimming and J lost 0 bases; unmatched junction nucleotides: 5. CDR3 in DNA: TGTGCCAGCAGCCCCGGGGGACAGGGGAGCACAGATACGCAGTATTTT. Translation: CASSPGGQGSTDTQYF. Based on the CDR3 plus reference TRBV5-6 and TRBJ2-3, the full variable domain is DAGVTQSPTHLIKTRGQQVTLRCSPKSGHDTVSWYQQALGQGPQFIFQYYEEEERQRGNFPDRFSGHQFPNYSSELNVNALLLGDSALYLCASSPGGQGSTDTQYFGPGTRLTVL.

This clonotype showed up just a few times. The chain combines TRBV7-2 with TRBJ1-2; D remains unclear. V dropped 3 bases and J dropped 6 bases, with 11 bases sitting between them. The CDR3 runs 13 residues. CDR1 SGHTA and CDR2 FQGNSA come from the germline V gene. Written as DNA, the CDR3 is TGTGCCAGCAGCTTTATGGGCGGGGATGGCTACACCTTC. Translation gives CASSFMGGDGYTF.

The rearrangement links TRBV30 to TRBJ2-4; TRBD2 matches 8 bases. The CDR3 is made up of 16 amino acids. Germline CDR1 GTSNPN, CDR2 SVGIG (reference sequence). With V trimmed by 0 bases and J by 8 bases, 12 bases remained unmatched. The CDR3 protein is CAWSVGGAGEGDIQYF. The DNA for the CDR3 is TGTGCCTGGAGTGTAGGAGGAGCGGGGGAAGGGGACATTCAGTACTTC.

J is TRBJ2-5 and V is TRBV15; D is perhaps TRBD2 (5 bases). V lost 2 bases to trimming and J lost 4 bases, with 11 bases between them. There are 14 residues in the CDR3. Germline loops: CDR1 LNHNV, CDR2 YYDKDF (reference sequence). The CDR3 loop is CATSRRREGETQYF. CDR3 nucleotides: TGTGCCACCAGCAGACGCCGGGAAGGAGAGACCCAGTACTTC.

The table lists this clonotype with a few counts. The chain has TRBV4-3 and TRBJ2-3; D ambiguous. This CDR3 has 13 residues. CDR1 is LGHNA and CDR2 is YSLEER in the germline V gene. Trimming removed 0 bases from V and 12 bases from J, with 13 bases in between. The CDR3 sequence: CASSQDKGRGQYF. CDR3 nucleotides: TGCGCCAGCAGCCAAGATAAGGGCCGAGGCCAGTATTTT.

The rearrangement joins TRBV3-1 to TRBJ1-2; D is uncertain. CDR1 LGHDT and CDR2 YNNKEL come from the germline V gene (reference sequence). This CDR3 contains 14 residues. V dropped 0 bases and J dropped 8 bases, with 13 bases sitting between them. CDR3 DNA: TGTGCCAGCAGCCAAGACGGTGCGACGGGAGGCTACACCTTC. Encoded protein: CASSQDGATGGYTF. The full variable domain, its missing parts supplied by reference TRBV3-1 and TRBJ1-2, is DTAVSQTPKYLVTQMGNDKSIKCEQNLGHDTMYWYKQDSKKFLKIMFSYNNKELIINETVPNRFSPKSPDKAHLNLHINSLELGDSAVYFCASSQDGATGGYTFGSGTRLTVV.

The rearrangement uses TRBV21-1 and TRBJ2-5; TRBD1, the D gene given by the table, was not confirmed from the DNA. TRBV21-1 is termed a pseudogene. This CDR3 has 16 amino acids. Here the CDR3 DNA reads TGTGCCAGCAGCAAAGATGTCGGACAGGCTGGGGAGACCCAGTACTTC. This encodes CASSKDVGQAGETQYF.

The V and J genes are TRBV5-4 and TRBJ2-3; TRBD2 matches 9 bases. Germline CDR1 and CDR2: SGHNT and YYREEE (reference sequence). This CDR3 is 16 amino acids long. The J segment lost 0 bases and the V segment lost 4 bases, leaving 6 bases of the junction unmatched. The DNA for the CDR3 is TGTGCCAGCAGCGTTAGACTAGCGGAAAGCACAGATACGCAGTATTTT. It translates to CASSVRLAESTDTQYF.

J is TRBJ2-2 and V is TRBV24-1, with 10 bases fitting TRBD1. Germline lookup yields CDR1 KGHDR and CDR2 SFDVKD. The CDR3 extends over 18 amino acids. V dropped 2 bases and J dropped 3; count of bases not matched to a gene: 8. The CDR3, as DNA: TGTGCCACCAGTGATTCCGAGGGGACAGGGGCTCACACCGGGGAGCTGTTTTTT. Its translation: CATSDSEGTGAHTGELFF.

This clonotype occurred many times. The gene calls are TRBV7-2 and TRBJ2-3, with D possibly being TRBD1 (6 bases). The CDR3 is made up of 14 amino acids. V lost 4 bases, J lost 1 base, and 9 bases lay in between. Germline assignment: CDR1 SGHTA and CDR2 FQGNSA. CDR3 sequence (DNA): TGTGCCAGCAGCTCCAGGGGCCGCACAGATACGCAGTATTTT. It encodes CASSSRGRTDTQYF.

This sequence joins TRBV20-1 and TRBJ2-7; 7 bases align to TRBD1. Losses at the gene ends were 3 bases for V and 0 bases for J; bases not matched to a gene: 8. The length of the CDR3 is 15 residues. CDR1 is DFQATT and CDR2 is SNEGSKA in the germline V gene (reference sequence). The CDR3 nucleotides are TGCAGTGCTAGGGGGACAGATAGGAGCTCCTACGAGCAGTACGTC. Translating gives CSARGTDRSSYEQYV.

This clonotype occurred a few times. The chain is built from TRBV10-3 and TRBJ2-3; no definite D call. The CDR3 has 18 amino acids. In germline, CDR1 is ENHRY, CDR2 SYGVKD. Trimming cost V 0 bases and J 4 bases, with 20 bases left between them. The CDR3 region has the DNA TGTGCCATCAGTGAGTCGTTAGTAGCCGGTGCCGGTGCAGATACGCAGTATTTT. Its translation is CAISESLVAGAGADTQYF.

This clonotype was seen many times. This chain connects TRBV7-6 to TRBJ2-2; unclear D gene. The ends were cut back, 6 bases at V and 1 base at J, with 12 bases in the middle. CDR3 length: 15 residues. Germline CDR1 and CDR2: SGHVS and FNYEAQ. CDR3 sequence (DNA): TGTGCCAGCAGAACCCGGGTTATGAACACCGGGGAGCTGTTTTTT. It specifies CASRTRVMNTGELFF.

This clonotype was observed a handful of times. This sequence joins TRBV6-5 and TRBJ1-2, with D possibly TRBD1 on 6 matching bases. The CDR3 sequence is 16 residues long. In germline, CDR1 is MNHEY, CDR2 SVGAGI. Trimming took 4 bases from V and 4 from J, leaving 19 bases between them. For the CDR3, the DNA is TGTGCCAGCAGTTCTGATTACAGGGAAGTGGTCTATGGCTACACCTTC. The encoded protein is CASSSDYREVVYGYTF.

This clonotype was seen many times. The V gene is TRBV28, the J gene TRBJ2-3; D unclear. Germline lookup yields CDR1 MDHEN and CDR2 SYDVKM. Between the trimmed V and J ends, which lost 2 bases and 6 bases, there was a span of 6 bases. CDR3 length: 12 amino acids. Here the CDR3 DNA reads TGTGCCAGCAGTTTAACTCAGGATACGCAGTATTTT. The encoded protein is CASSLTQDTQYF.